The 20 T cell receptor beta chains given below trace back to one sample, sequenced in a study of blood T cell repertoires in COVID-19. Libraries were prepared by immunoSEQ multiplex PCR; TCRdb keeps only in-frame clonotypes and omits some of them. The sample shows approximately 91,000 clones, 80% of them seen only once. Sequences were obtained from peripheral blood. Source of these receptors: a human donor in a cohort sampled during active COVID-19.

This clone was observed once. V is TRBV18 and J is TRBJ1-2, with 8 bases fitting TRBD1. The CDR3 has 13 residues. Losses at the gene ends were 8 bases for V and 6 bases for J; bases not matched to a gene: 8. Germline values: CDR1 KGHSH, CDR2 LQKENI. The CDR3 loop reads CASTRQGKDGYTF. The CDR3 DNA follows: TGTGCCAGCACAAGACAGGGGAAGGATGGCTACACCTTC. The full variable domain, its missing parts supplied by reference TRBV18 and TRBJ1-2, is NAGVMQNPRHLVRRRGQEARLRCSPMKGHSHVYWYRQLPEEGLKFMVYLQKENIIDESGMPKERFSAEFPKEGPSILRIQQVVRGDSAAYFCASTRQGKDGYTFGSGTRLTVV.

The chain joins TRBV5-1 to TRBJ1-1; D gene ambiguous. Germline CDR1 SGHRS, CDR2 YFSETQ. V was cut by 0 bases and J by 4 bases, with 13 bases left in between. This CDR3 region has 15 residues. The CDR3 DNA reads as TGCGCCAGCAGCTTGGCCGTGGGGAGCGGCACTGAAGCTTTCTTT. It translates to CASSLAVGSGTEAFF.

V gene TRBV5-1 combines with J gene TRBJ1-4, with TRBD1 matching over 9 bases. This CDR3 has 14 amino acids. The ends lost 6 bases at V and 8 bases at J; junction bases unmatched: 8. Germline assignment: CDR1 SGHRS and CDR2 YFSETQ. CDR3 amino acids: CASTAGQGNEKLFF. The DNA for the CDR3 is TGCGCCAGCACCGCCGGACAGGGGAACGAAAAACTGTTTTTT.

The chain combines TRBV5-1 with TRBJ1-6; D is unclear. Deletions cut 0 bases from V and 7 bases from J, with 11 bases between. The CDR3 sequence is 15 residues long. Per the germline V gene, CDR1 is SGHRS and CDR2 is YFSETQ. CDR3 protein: CASSLDVTGNSPLHF. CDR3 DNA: TGCGCCAGCAGCTTGGATGTGACGGGGAATTCACCCCTCCACTTT.

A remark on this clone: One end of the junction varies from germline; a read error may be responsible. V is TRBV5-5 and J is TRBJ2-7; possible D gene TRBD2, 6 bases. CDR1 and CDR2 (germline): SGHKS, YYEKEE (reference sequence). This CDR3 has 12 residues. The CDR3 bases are TGTGCCAGCAGCTTGGCGGGACTCCCACCTTTTTTC. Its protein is CASSLAGLPPFF.

CDR3 protein: CASSSQGAQTEAFF. In nucleotides, the CDR3 is TGTGCCAGCAGTTCACAGGGGGCGCAGACTGAAGCTTTCTTT. The J gene is TRBJ1-1, the V gene TRBV6-6, with 9 bases matching TRBD1. The germline V gene encodes CDR1 MNHNY and CDR2 SVGAGI (reference sequence). The length of the CDR3 is 14 residues. With 4 bases clipped from V and 5 bases from J, the junction kept 5 bases outside the gene matches.

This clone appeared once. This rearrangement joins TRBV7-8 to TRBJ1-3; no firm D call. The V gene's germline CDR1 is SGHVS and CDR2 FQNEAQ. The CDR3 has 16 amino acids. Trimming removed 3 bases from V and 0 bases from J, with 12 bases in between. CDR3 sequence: CASSLTPHTSGNTIYF. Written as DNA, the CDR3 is TGTGCCAGCAGCTTGACACCTCATACCTCTGGAAACACCATATATTTT.

CDR3 loop: CASSQLHRDGYTF. CDR3 in DNA: TGTGCCAGCAGCCAATTACACAGGGATGGCTACACCTTC. The V gene is TRBV3-1 (or the pseudogene TRBV3-2), the J gene TRBJ1-2; tentatively, D is TRBD1 (6 bases). Germline V gene lookup returns CDR1 LGHDT and CDR2 YNNKEL (reference sequence). This CDR3 has 13 amino acids. Between the trimmed V and J ends, which lost 2 bases and 6 bases, there was a span of 10 bases.

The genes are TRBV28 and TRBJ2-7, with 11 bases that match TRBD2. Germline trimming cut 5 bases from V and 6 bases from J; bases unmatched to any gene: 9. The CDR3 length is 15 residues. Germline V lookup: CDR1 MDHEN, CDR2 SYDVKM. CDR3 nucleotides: TGTGCCAGCAGTCCCAGTAGCGGGAGGGCCTCCGAGCAGTACTTC. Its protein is CASSPSSGRASEQYF.

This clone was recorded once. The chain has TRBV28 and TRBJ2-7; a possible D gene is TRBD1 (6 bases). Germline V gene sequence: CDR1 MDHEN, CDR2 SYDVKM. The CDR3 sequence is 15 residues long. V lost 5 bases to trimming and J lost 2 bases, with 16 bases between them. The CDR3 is CASSTEAGVPYEQYF. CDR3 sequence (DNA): TGTGCCAGCAGTACAGAGGCAGGGGTCCCCTACGAGCAGTACTTC.

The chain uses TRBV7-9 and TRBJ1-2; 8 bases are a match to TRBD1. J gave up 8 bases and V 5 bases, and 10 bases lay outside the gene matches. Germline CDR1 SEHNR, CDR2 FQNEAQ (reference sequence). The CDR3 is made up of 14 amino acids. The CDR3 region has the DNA TGTGCCAGCAGCCTCGACAGGGGTATTAAAGGCTACACCTTC. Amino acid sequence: CASSLDRGIKGYTF.

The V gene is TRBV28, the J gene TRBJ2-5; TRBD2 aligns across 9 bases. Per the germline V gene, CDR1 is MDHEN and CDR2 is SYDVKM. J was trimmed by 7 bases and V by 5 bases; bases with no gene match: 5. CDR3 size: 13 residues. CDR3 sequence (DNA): TGTGCCAGCAGTCCGCTGACTAGCGGGACCCAGTACTTC. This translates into CASSPLTSGTQYF.

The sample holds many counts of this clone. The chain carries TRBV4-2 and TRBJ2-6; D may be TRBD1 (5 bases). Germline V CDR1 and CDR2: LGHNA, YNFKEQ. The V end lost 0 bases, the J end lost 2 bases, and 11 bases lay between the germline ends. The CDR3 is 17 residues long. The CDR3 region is CASSQEVKGPGANVLTF. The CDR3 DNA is TGTGCCAGCAGCCAAGAAGTAAAGGGGCCTGGGGCCAACGTCCTGACTTTC.

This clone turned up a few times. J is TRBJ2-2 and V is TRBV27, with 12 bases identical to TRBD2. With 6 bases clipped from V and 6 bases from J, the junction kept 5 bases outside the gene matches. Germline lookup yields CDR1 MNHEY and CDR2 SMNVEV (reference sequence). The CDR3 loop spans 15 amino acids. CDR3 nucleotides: TGTGCCAGCAGACGACTAGCGGGAGTGGCCGGGGAGCTGTTTTTT. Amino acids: CASRRLAGVAGELFF.

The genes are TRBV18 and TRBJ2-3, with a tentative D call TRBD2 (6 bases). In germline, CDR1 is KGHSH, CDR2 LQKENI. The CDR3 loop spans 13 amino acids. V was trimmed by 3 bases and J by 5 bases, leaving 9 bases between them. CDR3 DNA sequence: TGTGCCAGCTCACCCGGGGGAGTAGATACGCAGTATTTT. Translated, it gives CASSPGGVDTQYF.

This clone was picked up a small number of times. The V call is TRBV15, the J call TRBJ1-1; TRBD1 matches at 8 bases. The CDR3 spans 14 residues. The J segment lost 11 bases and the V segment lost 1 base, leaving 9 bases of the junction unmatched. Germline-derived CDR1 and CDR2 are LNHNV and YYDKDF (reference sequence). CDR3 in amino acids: CATSRGEQGVGAFF. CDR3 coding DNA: TGTGCCACCAGCAGAGGAGAACAGGGGGTTGGTGCTTTCTTT.

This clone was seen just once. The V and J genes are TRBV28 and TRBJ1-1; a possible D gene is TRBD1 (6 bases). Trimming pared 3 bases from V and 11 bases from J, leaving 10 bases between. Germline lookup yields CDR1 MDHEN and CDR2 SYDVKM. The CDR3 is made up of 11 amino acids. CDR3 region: CASSFGTRAFF. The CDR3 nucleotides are TGTGCCAGCAGTTTCGGGACAAGGGCTTTCTTT.

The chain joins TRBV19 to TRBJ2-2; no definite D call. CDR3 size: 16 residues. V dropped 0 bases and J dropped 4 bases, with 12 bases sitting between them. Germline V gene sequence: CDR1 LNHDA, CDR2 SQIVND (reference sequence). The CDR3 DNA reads TGTGCCAGTAGTATAGACAGCGCCGACTTCACCGGGGAGCTGTTTTTT. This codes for CASSIDSADFTGELFF.

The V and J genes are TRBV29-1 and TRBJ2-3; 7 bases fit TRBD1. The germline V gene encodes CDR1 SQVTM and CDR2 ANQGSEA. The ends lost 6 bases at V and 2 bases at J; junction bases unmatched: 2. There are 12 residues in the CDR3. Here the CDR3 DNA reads TGCAGCGTGGGACAGATCACAGATACGCAGTATTTT. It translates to CSVGQITDTQYF.

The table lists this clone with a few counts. The DNA of the CDR3 is TGTGCCAGCGCCGAGGGGGTTGGCTCATATGGCTACACCTTC. This translates into CASAEGVGSYGYTF. V and J are TRBV19 and TRBJ1-2; possible D gene TRBD1, 6 bases. Per the germline V gene, CDR1 is LNHDA and CDR2 is SQIVND (reference sequence). Trimming stripped 9 bases from V and 5 bases from J, with 19 bases between. CDR3 length: 14 amino acids.